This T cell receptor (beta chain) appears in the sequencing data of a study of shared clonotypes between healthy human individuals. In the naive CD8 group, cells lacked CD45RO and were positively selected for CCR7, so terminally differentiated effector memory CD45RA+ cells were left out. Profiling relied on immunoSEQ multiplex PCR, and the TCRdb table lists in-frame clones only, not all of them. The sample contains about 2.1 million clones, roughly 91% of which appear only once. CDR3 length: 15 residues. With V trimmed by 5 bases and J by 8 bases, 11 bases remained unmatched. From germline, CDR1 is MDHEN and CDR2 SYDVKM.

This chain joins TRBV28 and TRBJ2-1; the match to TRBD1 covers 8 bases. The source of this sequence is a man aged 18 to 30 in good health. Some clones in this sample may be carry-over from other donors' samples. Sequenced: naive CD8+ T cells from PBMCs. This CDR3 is CASSAGQVLEDEQFF. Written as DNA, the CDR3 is TGTGCCAGCAGTGCGGGACAGGTTTTGGAGGATGAGCAGTTCTTC.